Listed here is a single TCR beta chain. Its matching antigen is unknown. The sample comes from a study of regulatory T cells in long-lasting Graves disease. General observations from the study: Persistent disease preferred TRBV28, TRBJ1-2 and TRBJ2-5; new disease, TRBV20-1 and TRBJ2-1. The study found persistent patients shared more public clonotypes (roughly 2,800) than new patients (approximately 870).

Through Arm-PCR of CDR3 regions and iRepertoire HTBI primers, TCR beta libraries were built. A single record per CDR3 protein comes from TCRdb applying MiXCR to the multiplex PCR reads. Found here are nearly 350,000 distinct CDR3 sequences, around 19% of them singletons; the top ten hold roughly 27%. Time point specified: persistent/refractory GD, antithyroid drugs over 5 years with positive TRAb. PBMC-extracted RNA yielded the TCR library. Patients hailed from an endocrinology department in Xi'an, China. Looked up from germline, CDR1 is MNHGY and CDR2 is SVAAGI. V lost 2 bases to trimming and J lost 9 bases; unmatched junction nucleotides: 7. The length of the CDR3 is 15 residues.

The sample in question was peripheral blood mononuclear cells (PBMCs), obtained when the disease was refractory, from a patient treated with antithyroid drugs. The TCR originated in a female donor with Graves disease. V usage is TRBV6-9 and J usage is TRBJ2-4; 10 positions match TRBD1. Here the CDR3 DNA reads TGTGCCAGCAGTTATAACGACAGGGGGCATGGCATTCAGTACTTC. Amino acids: CASSYNDRGHGIQYF.